This T cell receptor (beta chain) was captured by sequencing in a study of regulatory T cells in long-lasting Graves disease. Indicated time point: newly diagnosed GD, antithyroid drugs for less than 3 months. PBMC-extracted RNA yielded the TCR library. EDTA tubes received about 9.2 milliliters of collected peripheral blood. Assembly of TCR beta libraries relied on iRepertoire HTBI primers together with Arm-PCR of CDR3 regions. One entry per CDR3 protein results from TCRdb running MiXCR on the multiplex PCR reads. Found here are under 700,000 distinct CDR3 sequences, about 16% of them singletons; the top ten hold around 25%. CDR1 is MNHNS and CDR2 is SASEGT in the germline V gene. The CDR3 is made up of 15 amino acids. V was clipped by 0 bases and J by 8 bases, with 14 bases between them. Findings and caveats of the study: It was in persistent disease that TRBV28, TRBJ1-2 and TRBJ2-5 were favored.

Note on this clonotype: Its antigen is undetermined.

The sample was also reused in another study, on T cells in Graves' hyperthyroidism and ophthalmopathy. That publication notes: Each diagnosis drew on symptoms, thyroxine, TRAb, thyroid ultrasound and orbital computed tomography findings.

V and J are TRBV6-1 and TRBJ1-3; D not certain. The material was peripheral blood mononuclear cells (PBMCs), obtained at new diagnosis, from a patient treated with antithyroid drugs. The TCR comes from a woman aged 40-65 years with Graves disease. In nucleotides, the CDR3 is TGTGCCAGCAGTGAAGCATGGGAGACCCGAGACACCATATATTTT. This gives the protein CASSEAWETRDTIYF.